This paragraph covers one T cell receptor beta chain sequence. The CDR3 is 18 residues long. Germline V gives CDR1 SNHLY, CDR2 FYNNEI. The V and J ends lost 5 bases and 3 bases, in that order; junction bases with no gene match: 13. The record originates from a study of blood T cell repertoires in COVID-19. In the authors' workflow: By means of reference gene primer amplification, nucleated cell counts were estimated. Data came from immunoSEQ multiplex PCR; TCRdb stores just in-frame clones and leaves some out. V and J calls and clone size are as listed in that table; D and trimming were resolved from the DNA. The table records some 87,000 clones, around four fifths of them present only once.

This TCR came from a human donor in a cohort sampled during active COVID-19. The chain combines TRBV2 with TRBJ1-1; 12 positions match TRBD1. Specimen: peripheral blood. CDR3 DNA sequence: TGTGCCAGCAGTCCAGGGGACAGGGGGCCTTTTAGAGACACTGAAGCTTTCTTT. This sequence encodes CASSPGDRGPFRDTEAFF.